This TCR beta chain was obtained from a study of cytomegalovirus exposure and HLA in healthy donors. The PCR was carried out with 60 Vbeta primers and 13 Jbeta primers. Measured with immunoSEQ multiplex PCR; TCRdb has only the in-frame clones, and not every one. The repertoire includes 50,000 to 70,000 clones, approximately 67% of them detected once, and about 3% sits in the top ten. This clone has more than one count but fewer than ten. The CDR3 runs 12 residues. CDR1 is SQVTM and CDR2 is ANQGSEA in the germline V gene. Unmatched junction bases numbered 2, after V lost 2 bases and J lost 5 bases. The source of this sequence is a man under 40 in good health and CMV-seronegative. Input material: PBMCs. The chain uses TRBV29-1 and TRBJ2-5; 7 bases align to TRBD2. Written as DNA, the CDR3 is TGCAGCGTTGAACCCGGGGGGGAGACCCAGTACTTC. This codes for CSVEPGGETQYF.